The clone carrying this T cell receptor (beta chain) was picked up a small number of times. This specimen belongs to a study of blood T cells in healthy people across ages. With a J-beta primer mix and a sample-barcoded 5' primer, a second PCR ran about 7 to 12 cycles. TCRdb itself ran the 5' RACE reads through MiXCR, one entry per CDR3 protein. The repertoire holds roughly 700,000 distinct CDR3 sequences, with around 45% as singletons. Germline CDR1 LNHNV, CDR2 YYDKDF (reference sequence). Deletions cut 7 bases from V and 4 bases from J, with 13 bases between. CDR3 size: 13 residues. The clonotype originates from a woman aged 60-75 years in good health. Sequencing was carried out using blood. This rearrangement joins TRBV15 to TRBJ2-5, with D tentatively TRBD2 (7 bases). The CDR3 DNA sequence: TGTGCCACCAAGGGGGGGCTGGGAGAGACCCAGTACTTC. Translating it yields CATKGGLGETQYF.